These T cell receptor beta chains were read from a single sample in a study of T cell repertoires in cytomegalovirus infection. TCRdb fed the reads into MiXCR, producing one record per CDR3 protein. Among over 150,000 distinct CDR3 sequences listed, about 18% were seen once. The sequencing sample was made of CD8+ T cells from PBMCs. The receptor set was obtained from a human donor in good health (CMV status not recorded). Some clones in this sample may be carry-over from other donors' samples. Both conserved end residues are trimmed from each CDR3.

j_call | v_call | cdr3_aa
TRBJ2-1 | TRBV27 | ASSLAGVPFGQF
TRBJ2-7 | TRBV10-3 | AISESRAYEQY
TRBJ1-1 | TRBV6-5 | ASRTLQGANTEAF
TRBJ1-4 | TRBV6-5 | ASSYSSGFVEKLF
TRBJ2-6 | TRBV5-1 | ASSLTAYSGWIEISGANVLT
TRBJ2-7 | TRBV7-9 | ASSFAGTNFPYEQY
TRBJ2-1 | TRBV7-7 | ASSLVLAGSSEQF
TRBJ2-7 | TRBV7-2 | ASSLQKSGQGIDEQY
TRBJ2-7 | TRBV7-8 | ASCEAMAGGRYEQY
TRBJ2-1 | TRBV12-3/TRBV12-4 | ASSTPVGQF
TRBJ2-7 | TRBV7-9 | ASSPPDRDYEQY
TRBJ1-1 | TRBV7-9 | ASSPSPTEAF
TRBJ1-5 | TRBV28 | ASSQTNFGSYSNQPQH
TRBJ2-7 | TRBV6-6 | ASSFLSEGANEQY
TRBJ1-4 | TRBV20-1 | SASWTGGLLDEKLF
TRBJ2-2 | TRBV6-4 | ASSDSTSTGELF
TRBJ2-3 | TRBV2 | ASIEGHSDTDTQY
TRBJ1-1 | TRBV20-1 | SAVVQGAGTEAF
TRBJ1-4 | TRBV12-3/TRBV12-4 | ASSFKAWRDEKLF
TRBJ2-1 | TRBV7-6 | ASSLRTGGDEQF
TRBJ2-3 | TRBV2 | ASRDRHYSTDTQY
TRBJ2-7 | TRBV7-2 | ASSHGQGLYEQY
TRBJ1-4 | TRBV15 | ATSYSTGQEKLF
TRBJ2-5 | TRBV7-6 | ASSPRQGAIKTQY
TRBJ1-2 | TRBV4-3 | ASSQERQVYGYT
TRBJ2-2 | TRBV7-2 | ASSLPQPRRASGELF
TRBJ2-7 | TRBV6-1 | ASSEGWGSSYEQY
TRBJ1-1 | TRBV28 | ASSSSQGAVNTEAF
TRBJ2-7 | TRBV4-1 | ASSQGTSGGYYEQY
TRBJ1-1 | TRBV7-2 | ASSLPPPGHMNTEAF
TRBJ1-1 | TRBV7-9 | ASSSSTGTYAEAF
TRBJ2-7 | TRBV12-3/TRBV12-4 | ASSFTGHEQY
TRBJ1-2 | TRBV12-5 | ASGLDGNYGYT
TRBJ1-1 | TRBV27 | ASSFKRGWTEAF
TRBJ1-1 | TRBV6-2/TRBV6-3 | ARSYSSQTNTEAF
TRBJ1-1 | TRBV29-1 | SVVTPQTNTEAF
TRBJ1-1 | TRBV27 | ASSLTPGGVNTEAF
TRBJ1-5 | TRBV28 | ALGPNQPQH
TRBJ2-7 | TRBV7-6 | ASSLAGVSGREQY
TRBJ2-1 | TRBV28 | ASSGVWGGRRGNEQF
TRBJ1-2 | TRBV29-1 | SVTRLGAPYGYT
TRBJ2-7 | TRBV7-6 | ASSSDAMREQY
TRBJ2-2 | TRBV12-5 | ASGFGDRAGELF
TRBJ2-1 | TRBV5-1 | ASSFRLGDLNEQF
TRBJ2-5 | TRBV6-4 | ASSDGIKETQY
TRBJ2-2 | TRBV6-6 | ASSSGGDTGELF
TRBJ2-1 | TRBV25-1 | ASSEWGQGFDEQF
TRBJ2-3 | TRBV29-1 | SVGAYGQSDYTDTQY